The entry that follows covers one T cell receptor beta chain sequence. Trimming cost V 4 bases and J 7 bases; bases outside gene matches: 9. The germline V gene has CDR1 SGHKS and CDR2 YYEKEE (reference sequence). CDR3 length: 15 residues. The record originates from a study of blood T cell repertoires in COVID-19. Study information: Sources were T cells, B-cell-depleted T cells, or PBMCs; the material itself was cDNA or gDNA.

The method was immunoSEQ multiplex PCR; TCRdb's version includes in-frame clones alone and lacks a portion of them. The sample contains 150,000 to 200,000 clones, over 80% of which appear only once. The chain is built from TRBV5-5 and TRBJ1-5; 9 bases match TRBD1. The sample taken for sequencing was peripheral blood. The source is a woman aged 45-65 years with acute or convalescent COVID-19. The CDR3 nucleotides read TGTGCCAGCAGCGCCGGGACAGGGACGCTCCAGCCCCAGCATTTT. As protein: CASSAGTGTLQPQHF.